This T cell receptor (beta chain) was recovered during a study of immune characterization of retroperitoneal liposarcoma. This clonotype was observed a handful of times. Germline CDR1 is MNHEY and CDR2 is SVGAGI. The CDR3 consists of 15 residues. With 2 bases removed from V and 3 bases from J, the gap between germline ends came to 11 bases. From the PCR reads, TCRdb called clonotypes with MiXCR, one entry per CDR3 protein. The data hold under 11,000 distinct CDR3 sequences, with 40% to 55% observed a single time. The chain uses TRBV6-5 and TRBJ2-1; TRBD1 might be the D (5 bases). The TCR comes from a female donor with retroperitoneal liposarcoma. Sequenced sample: tumor tissue. CDR3 DNA: TGTGCCAGCAGTTACGGCGCAGGGCTCTACAATGAGCAGTTCTTC. Encoded protein: CASSYGAGLYNEQFF.